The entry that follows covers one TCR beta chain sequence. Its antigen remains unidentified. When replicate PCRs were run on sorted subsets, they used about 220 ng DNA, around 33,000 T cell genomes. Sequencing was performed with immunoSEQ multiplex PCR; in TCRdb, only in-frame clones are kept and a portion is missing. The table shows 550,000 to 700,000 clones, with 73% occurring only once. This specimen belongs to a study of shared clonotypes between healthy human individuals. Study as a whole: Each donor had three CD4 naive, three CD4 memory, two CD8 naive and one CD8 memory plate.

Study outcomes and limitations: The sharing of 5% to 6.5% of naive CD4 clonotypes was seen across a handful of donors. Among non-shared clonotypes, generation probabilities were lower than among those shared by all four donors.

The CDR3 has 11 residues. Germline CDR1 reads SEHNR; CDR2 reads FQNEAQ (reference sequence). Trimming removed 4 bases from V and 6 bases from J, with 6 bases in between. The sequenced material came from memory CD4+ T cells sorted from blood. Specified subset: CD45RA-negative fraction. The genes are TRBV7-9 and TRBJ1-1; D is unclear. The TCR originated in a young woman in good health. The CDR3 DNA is TGTGCCAGCAGCTGGACCCCTGAAGCTTTCTTT. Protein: CASSWTPEAFF.